This T cell receptor (beta chain) was identified in a study of CD8+CD57+ T cells in acquired aplastic anemia. Patients chosen for sequencing had shown CD8+CD57+ cell expansion by flow cytometry. Genomic DNA provided the template from which TCR beta VDJ and CDR3 profiles were obtained. TCRdb reanalysed the reads using MiXCR and keeps one entry per CDR3 protein. The table lists just over 450,000 distinct CDR3 sequences, about a third of them singletons. J was trimmed by 2 bases and V by 2 bases; bases with no gene match: 9. This CDR3 is built from 18 residues. From germline, CDR1 is WSHSY and CDR2 SAAADI.

The V call is TRBV10-2, the J call TRBJ2-7; 13 bases match TRBD2. Material for sequencing was sorted CD4+, CD8+, or CD8+CD57+ T cells (not recorded which) from PBMCs. The clonotype was recovered from a human donor with aplastic anemia. The CDR3 nucleotides are TGCGCCAGCAGTGAGAGACTAGCGGGAGGTCGAGGGACCTACGAGCAGTACTTC. This codes for CASSERLAGGRGTYEQYF.